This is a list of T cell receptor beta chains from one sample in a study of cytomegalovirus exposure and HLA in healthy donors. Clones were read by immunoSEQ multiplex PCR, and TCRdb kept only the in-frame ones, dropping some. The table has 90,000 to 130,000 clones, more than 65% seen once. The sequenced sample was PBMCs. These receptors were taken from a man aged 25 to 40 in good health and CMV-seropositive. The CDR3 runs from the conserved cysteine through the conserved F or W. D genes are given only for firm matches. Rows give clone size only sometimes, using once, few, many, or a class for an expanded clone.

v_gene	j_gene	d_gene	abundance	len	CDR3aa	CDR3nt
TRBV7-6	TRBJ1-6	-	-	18	CASSAFDSPSSYNSPLHF	TGTGCCAGCAGCGCATTCGACAGCCCTAGCTCCTATAATTCACCCCTCCACTTT
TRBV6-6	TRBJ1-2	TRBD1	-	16	CASSYGTGSDYGGYTF	TGTGCCAGCAGTTACGGGACAGGGTCCGATTATGGTGGCTACACCTTC
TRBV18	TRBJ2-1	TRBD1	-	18	CASSPRIPQGADNNEQFF	TGTGCCAGCTCACCACGTATCCCTCAGGGGGCCGATAACAATGAGCAGTTCTTC
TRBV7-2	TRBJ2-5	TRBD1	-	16	CASSPEHDRAGETQYF	TGTGCCAGCAGCCCAGAGCACGACAGGGCGGGAGAGACCCAGTACTTC
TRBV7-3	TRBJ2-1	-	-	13	CASAFEGYNEQFF	TGTGCCAGCGCCTTCGAGGGTTACAATGAGCAGTTCTTC
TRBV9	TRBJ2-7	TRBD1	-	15	CASSGTGGALNEQYF	TGTGCCAGCAGCGGTACAGGGGGCGCACTCAACGAGCAGTACTTC
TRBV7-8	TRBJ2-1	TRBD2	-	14	CASSLAGGLNEQFF	TGTGCCAGCAGCTTGGCGGGGGGGCTCAATGAGCAGTTCTTC
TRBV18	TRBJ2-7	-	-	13	CASSPPGQPEQYF	TGTGCCAGCTCACCACCGGGCCAGCCCGAGCAGTACTTC
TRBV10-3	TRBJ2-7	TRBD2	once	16	CAISESSSGGAHEQYF	TGTGCCATCAGTGAGTCTTCGAGCGGGGGGGCCCACGAGCAGTACTTC
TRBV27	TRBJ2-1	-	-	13	CASSLSRFNEQFF	TGTGCCAGCAGTTTATCCCGGTTCAATGAGCAGTTCTTC
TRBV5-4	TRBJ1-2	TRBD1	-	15	CASSRTDRGQGGYTF	TGTGCCAGCAGCAGAACGGACAGGGGGCAGGGTGGCTACACCTTC
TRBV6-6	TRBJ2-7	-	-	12	CASSYAEYEQYF	TGTGCCAGCAGTTACGCAGAATACGAGCAGTACTTC
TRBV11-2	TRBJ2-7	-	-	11	CASSPSHEQYF	TGTGCCAGCAGCCCATCCCACGAGCAGTACTTC